The clone carrying this TCR beta chain has a count of ten or more. Its specificity is unknown. The source of the sample is a study of identical twins. Study-wide findings and caveats: The more abundant beta clonotypes in cord blood had fewer insertions, and memory repertoires did not show this. In beta out-of-frame sequences, the excess sharing between twins was weaker. Invariant MAIT and iNKT cells may have partly biased zero-insertion analyses.

Each CDR3 protein is one row after TCRdb ran MiXCR on the 5' RACE reads. The repertoire consists of under 900,000 distinct CDR3 sequences, with around an eighth occurring once and the leading ten covering roughly 1.5%. This sample was also put to use in a study of yellow fever vaccine responses in identical twins.

The source of this sequence is a young woman in good health. Material for sequencing was PBMCs.

CDR3 loop: CATSDGQIGNEQFF. CDR3 nucleotide sequence: TGTGCCACCAGTGACGGACAGATTGGGAATGAGCAGTTCTTC. The chain has TRBV24-1 and TRBJ2-1; the D gene is possibly TRBD1 (6 bases). CDR3 size: 14 residues. Germline V gene lookup returns CDR1 KGHDR and CDR2 SFDVKD. Trimming left V 4 bases short and J 7 bases short, with 13 bases between.